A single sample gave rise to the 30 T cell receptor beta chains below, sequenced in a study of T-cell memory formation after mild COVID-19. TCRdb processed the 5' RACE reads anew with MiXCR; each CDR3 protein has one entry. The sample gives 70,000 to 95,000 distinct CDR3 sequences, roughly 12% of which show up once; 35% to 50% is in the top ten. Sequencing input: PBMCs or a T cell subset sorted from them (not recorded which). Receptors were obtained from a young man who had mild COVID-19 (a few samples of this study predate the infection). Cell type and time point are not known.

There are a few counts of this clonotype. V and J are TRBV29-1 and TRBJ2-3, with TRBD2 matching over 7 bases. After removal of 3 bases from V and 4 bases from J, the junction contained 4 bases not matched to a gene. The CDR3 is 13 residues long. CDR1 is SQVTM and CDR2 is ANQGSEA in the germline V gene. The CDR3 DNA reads TGCAGCGTTGAGGGACTAACTGCAGATACGCAGTATTTT. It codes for CSVEGLTADTQYF.

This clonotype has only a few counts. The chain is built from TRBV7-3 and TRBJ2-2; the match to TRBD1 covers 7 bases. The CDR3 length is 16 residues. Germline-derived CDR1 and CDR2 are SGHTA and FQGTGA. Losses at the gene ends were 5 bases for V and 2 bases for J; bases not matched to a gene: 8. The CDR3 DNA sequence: TGTGCCAGCAGCCCGGACAGGAGTTTAAACACCGGGGAGCTGTTTTTT. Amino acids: CASSPDRSLNTGELFF.

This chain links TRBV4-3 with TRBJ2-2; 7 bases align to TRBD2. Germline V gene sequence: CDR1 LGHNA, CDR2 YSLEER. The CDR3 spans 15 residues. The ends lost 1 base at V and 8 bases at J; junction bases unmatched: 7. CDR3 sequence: CASSQVLSGAGELFF. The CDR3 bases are TGCGCCAGCAGCCAAGTCCTAAGCGGGGCTGGGGAGCTGTTTTTT.

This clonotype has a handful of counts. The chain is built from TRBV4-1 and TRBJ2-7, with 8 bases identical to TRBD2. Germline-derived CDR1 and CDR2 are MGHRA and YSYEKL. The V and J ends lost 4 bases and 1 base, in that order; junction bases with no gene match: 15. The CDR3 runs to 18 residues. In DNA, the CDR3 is TGCGCCAGCAGCCGCGGTAGCGGGGAGTACCAATCATCCTACGAGCAGTACTTC. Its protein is CASSRGSGEYQSSYEQYF.

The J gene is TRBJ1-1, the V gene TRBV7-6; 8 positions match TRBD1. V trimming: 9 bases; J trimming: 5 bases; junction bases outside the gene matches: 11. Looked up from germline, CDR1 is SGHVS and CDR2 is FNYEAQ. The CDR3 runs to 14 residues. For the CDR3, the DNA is TGTGCCAGTTCCCAGGGGGCAGTTAGTACTGAAGCTTTCTTT. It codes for CASSQGAVSTEAFF.

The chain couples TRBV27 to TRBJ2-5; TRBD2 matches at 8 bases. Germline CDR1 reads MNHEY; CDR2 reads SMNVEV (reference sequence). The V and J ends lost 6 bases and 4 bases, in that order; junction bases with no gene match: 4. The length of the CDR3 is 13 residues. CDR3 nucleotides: TGTGCCAGCAGGGGACTAGGGGTAGAGACCCAGTACTTC. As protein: CASRGLGVETQYF.

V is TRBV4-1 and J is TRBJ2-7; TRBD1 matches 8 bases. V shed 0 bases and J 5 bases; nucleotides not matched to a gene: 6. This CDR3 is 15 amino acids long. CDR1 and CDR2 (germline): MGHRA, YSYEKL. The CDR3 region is CASSQDHTTGDEQYV. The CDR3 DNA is TGCGCCAGCAGCCAAGATCATACGACAGGGGACGAGCAGTACGTC.

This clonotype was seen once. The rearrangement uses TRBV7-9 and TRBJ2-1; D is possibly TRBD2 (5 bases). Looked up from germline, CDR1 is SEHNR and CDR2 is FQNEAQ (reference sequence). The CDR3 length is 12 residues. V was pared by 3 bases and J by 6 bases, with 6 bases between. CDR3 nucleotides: TGTGCCAGCAGCTTGGAGGTCAATGAGCAGTTCTTC. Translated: CASSLEVNEQFF.

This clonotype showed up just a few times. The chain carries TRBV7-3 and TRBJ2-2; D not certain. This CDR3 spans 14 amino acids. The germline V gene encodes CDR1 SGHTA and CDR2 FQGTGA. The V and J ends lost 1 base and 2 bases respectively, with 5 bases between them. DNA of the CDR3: TGTGCCAGCAGCTTAAGTCACAACACCGGGGAGCTGTTTTTT. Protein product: CASSLSHNTGELFF.

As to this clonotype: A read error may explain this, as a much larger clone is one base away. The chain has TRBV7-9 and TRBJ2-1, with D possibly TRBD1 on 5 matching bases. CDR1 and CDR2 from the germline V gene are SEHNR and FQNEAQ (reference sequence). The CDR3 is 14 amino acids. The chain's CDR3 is CASSWGATYNEQIF. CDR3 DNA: TGTGCCAGCTCCTGGGGCGCTACCTACAATGAGCAGATCTTC. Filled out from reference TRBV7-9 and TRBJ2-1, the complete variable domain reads DTGVSQNPRHKITKRGQNVTFRCDPISEHNRLYWYRQTLGQGPEFLTYFQNEAQLEKSRLLSDRFSAERPKGSFSTLEIQRTEQGDSAMYLCASSWGATYNEQIFGPGTRLTVL.

This CDR3 reads CATSSRQDSPLHF. The CDR3 DNA reads as TGTGCCACCAGCAGTAGGCAGGATTCACCCCTCCACTTT. This sequence joins TRBV15 and TRBJ1-6; no definite D call. V lost 3 bases and J lost 8, with 8 bases in between. CDR1 is LNHNV, CDR2 YYDKDF, per germline (reference sequence). This CDR3 has 13 amino acids.

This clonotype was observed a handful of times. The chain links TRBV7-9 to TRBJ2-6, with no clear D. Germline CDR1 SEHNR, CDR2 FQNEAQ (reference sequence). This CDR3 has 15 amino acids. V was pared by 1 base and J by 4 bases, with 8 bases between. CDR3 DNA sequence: TGTGCCAGCAGCTTAGTTTTGGCCGGGGCCAACGTCCTGACTTTC. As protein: CASSLVLAGANVLTF.

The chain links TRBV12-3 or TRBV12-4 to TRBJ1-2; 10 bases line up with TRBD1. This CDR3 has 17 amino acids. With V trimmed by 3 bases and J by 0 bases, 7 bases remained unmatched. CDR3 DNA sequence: TGTGCCAGCAGTTTGGTGGGACAGGGGCCAGCTAACTATGGCTACACCTTC. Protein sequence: CASSLVGQGPANYGYTF.

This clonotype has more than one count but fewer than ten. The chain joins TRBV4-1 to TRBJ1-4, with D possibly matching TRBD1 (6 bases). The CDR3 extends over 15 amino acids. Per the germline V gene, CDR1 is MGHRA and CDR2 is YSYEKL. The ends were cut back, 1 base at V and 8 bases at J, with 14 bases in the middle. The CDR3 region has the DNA TGCGCCAGCAGCCAAGGAGGACAGATTGGGGAAAAACTGTTTTTT. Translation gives CASSQGGQIGEKLFF.

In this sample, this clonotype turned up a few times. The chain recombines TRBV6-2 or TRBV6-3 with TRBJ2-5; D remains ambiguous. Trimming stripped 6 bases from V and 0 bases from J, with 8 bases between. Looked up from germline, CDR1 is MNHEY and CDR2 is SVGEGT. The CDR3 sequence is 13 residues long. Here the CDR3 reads CASRRDYQETQYF. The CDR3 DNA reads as TGTGCCAGCAGAAGAGATTACCAAGAGACCCAGTACTTC.

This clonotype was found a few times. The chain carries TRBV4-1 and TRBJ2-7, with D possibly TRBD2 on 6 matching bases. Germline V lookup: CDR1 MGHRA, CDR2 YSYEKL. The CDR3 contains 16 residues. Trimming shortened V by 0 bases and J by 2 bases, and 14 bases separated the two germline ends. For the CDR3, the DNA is TGCGCCAGCAGCCAAGATGTCCCGGGCGGGGCCTACGAGCAGTACTTC. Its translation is CASSQDVPGGAYEQYF.

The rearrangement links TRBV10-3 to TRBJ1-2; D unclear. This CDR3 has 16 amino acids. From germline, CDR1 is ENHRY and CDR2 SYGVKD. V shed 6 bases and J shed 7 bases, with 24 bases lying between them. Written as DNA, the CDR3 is TGTGCCATCAGCGGAAGTCGAATGGACGCCGGAGTTGGCTACACCTTC. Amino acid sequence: CAISGSRMDAGVGYTF.

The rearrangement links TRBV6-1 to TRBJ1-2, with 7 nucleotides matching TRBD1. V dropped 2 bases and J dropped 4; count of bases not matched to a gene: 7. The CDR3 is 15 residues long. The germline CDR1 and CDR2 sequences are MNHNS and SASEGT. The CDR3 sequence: CASSESEGGGYGYTF. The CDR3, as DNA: TGTGCCAGCAGTGAAAGTGAAGGGGGCGGCTATGGCTACACCTTC.

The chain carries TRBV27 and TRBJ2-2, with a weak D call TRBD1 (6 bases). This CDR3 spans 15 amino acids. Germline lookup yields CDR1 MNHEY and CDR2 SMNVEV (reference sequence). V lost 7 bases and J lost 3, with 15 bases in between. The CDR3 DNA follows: TGTGCCAGCAACCCTGGACAGAGGTACACCGGGGAGCTGTTTTTT. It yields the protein CASNPGQRYTGELFF.

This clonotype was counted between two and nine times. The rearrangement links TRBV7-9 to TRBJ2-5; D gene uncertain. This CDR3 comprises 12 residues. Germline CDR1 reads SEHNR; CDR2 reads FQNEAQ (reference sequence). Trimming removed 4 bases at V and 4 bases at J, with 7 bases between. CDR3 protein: CASSYVRETQYF. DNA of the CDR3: TGTGCCAGCAGCTACGTTCGAGAGACCCAGTACTTC.

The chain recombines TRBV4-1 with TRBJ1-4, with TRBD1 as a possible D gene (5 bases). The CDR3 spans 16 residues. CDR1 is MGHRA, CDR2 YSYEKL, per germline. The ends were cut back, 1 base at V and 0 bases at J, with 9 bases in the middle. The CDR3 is CASSQVSTATNEKLFF. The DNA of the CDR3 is TGCGCCAGCAGCCAAGTATCGACAGCAACTAATGAAAAACTGTTTTTT.

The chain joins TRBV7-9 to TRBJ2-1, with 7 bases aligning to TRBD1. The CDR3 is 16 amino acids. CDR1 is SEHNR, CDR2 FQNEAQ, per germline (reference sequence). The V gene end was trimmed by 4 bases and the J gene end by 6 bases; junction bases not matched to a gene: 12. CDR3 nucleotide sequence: TGTGCCAGCAGCTCAATTCTCGACAGGGTGGGCAATGAGCAGTTCTTC. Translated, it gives CASSSILDRVGNEQFF.

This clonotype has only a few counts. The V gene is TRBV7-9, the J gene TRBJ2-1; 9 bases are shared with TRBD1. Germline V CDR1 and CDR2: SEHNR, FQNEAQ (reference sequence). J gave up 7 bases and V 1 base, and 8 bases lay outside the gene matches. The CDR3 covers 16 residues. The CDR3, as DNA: TGTGCCAGCAGCTTAGTGCCGGGACAGGGACGGAATGAGCAGTTCTTC. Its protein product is CASSLVPGQGRNEQFF.

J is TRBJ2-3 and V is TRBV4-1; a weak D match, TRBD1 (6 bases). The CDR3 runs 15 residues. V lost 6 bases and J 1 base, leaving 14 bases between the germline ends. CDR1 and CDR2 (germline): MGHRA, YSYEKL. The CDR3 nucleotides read TGCGCCAGCAGGGGGGCGGCCTTTGGCACAGATACGCAGTATTTT. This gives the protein CASRGAAFGTDTQYF.

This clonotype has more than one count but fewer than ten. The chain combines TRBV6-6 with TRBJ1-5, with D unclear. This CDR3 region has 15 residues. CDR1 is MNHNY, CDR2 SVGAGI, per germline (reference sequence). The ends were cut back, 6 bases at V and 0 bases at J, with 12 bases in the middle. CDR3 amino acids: CASSTDKYSNQPQHF. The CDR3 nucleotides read TGTGCCAGCAGCACAGACAAGTATAGCAATCAGCCCCAGCATTTT.

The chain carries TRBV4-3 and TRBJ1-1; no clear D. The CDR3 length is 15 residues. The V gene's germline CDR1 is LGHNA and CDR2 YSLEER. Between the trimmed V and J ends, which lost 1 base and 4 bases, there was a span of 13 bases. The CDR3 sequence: CASSQGPGRGTEAFF. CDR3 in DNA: TGCGCCAGCAGCCAAGGCCCCGGACGAGGCACTGAAGCTTTCTTT.

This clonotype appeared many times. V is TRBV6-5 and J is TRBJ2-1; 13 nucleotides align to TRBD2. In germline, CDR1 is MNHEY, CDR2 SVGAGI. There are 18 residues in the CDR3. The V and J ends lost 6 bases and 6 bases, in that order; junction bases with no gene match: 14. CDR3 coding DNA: TGTGCCAGCAGCCTAACCGGGACTAGCGGGATATCGGGCAATGAGCAGTTCTTC. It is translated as CASSLTGTSGISGNEQFF.

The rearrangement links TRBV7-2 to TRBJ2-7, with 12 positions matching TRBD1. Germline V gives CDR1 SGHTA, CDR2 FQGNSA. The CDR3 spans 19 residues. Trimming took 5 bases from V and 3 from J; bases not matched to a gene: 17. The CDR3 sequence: CASSTYPGTGGRSVYEQYV. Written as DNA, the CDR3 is TGTGCCAGCAGCACATACCCCGGGACAGGGGGCCGTTCCGTCTACGAGCAGTACGTC.

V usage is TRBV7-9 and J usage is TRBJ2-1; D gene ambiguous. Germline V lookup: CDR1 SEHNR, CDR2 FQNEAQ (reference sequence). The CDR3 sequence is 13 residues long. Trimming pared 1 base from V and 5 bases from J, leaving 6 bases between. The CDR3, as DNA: TGTGCCAGCAGCTTAGTCTTCCACAATGAGCAGTTCTTC. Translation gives CASSLVFHNEQFF.

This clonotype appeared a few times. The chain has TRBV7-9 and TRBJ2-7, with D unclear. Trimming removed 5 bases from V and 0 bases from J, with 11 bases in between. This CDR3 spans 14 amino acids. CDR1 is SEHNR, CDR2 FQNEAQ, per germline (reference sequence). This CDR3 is CASSPVLISYEQYF. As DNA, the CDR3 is TGTGCCAGCAGCCCGGTCCTGATCTCCTACGAGCAGTACTTC.